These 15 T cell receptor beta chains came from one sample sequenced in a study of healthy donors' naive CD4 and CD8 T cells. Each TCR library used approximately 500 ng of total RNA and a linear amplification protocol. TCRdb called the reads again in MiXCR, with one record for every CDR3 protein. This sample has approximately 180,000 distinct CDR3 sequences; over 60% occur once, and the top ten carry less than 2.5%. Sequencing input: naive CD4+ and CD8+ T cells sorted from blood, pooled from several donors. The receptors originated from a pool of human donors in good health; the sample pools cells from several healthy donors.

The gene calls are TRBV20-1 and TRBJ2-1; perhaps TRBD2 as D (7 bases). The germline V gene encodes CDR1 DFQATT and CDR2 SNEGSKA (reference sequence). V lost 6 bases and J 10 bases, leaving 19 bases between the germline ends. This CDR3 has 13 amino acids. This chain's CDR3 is CSAVPERDIEQFF. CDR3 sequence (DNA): TGCAGTGCCGTACCGGAGCGGGACATAGAGCAGTTCTTC.

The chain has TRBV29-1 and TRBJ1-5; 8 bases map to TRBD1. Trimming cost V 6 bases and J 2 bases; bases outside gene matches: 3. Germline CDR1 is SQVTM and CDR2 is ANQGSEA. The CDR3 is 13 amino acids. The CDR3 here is CSVLTGGNQPQHF. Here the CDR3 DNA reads TGCAGCGTCTTGACAGGGGGCAATCAGCCCCAGCATTTT. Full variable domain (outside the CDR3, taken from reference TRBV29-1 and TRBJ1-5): SAVISQKPSRDICQRGTSLTIQCQVDSQVTMMFWYRQQPGQSLTLIATANQGSEATYESGFVIDKFPISRPNLTFSTLTVSNMSPEDSSIYLCSVLTGGNQPQHFGDGTRLSIL.

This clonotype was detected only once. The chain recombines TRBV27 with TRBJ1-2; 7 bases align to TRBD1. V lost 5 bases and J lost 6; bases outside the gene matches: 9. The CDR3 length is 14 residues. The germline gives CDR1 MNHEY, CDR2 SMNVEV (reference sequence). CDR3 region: CASSPLGQVHGYTF. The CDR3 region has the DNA TGTGCCAGCAGTCCCCTAGGACAGGTCCATGGCTACACCTTC.

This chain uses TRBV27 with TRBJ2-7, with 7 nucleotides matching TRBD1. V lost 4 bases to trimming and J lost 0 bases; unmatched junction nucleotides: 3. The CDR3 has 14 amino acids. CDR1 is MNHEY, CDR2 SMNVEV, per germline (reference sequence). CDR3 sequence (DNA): TGTGCCAGCAGTTCCCGGGACAGCTCCTACGAGCAGTACTTC. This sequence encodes CASSSRDSSYEQYF.

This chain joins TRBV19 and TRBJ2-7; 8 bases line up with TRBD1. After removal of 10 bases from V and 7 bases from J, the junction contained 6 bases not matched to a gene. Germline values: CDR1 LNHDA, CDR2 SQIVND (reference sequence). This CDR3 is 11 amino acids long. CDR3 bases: TGTGCCACCCAGGGGGCAAGGGAGCAGTACTTC. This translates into CATQGAREQYF.

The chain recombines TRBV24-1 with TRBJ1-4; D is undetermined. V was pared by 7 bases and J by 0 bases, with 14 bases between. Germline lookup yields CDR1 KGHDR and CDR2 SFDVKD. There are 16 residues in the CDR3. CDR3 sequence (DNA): TGTGCCACCAGATCTTTATCATCGACAACTAATGAAAAACTGTTTTTT. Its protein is CATRSLSSTTNEKLFF.

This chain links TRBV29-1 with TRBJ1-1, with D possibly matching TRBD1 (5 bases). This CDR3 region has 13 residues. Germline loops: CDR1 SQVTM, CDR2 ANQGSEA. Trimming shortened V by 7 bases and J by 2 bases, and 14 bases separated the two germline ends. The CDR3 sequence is CSAEQGVNTEAFF. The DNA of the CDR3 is TGCAGCGCCGAACAAGGGGTTAACACTGAAGCTTTCTTT.

CDR3: CSVYEQGYGYTF. DNA of the CDR3: TGCAGCGTATATGAACAGGGGTATGGCTACACCTTC. The rearrangement uses TRBV29-1 and TRBJ1-2; 7 bases are shared with TRBD1. There are 12 residues in the CDR3. With V trimmed by 6 bases and J by 5 bases, 6 bases remained unmatched. Germline CDR1 and CDR2: SQVTM and ANQGSEA.

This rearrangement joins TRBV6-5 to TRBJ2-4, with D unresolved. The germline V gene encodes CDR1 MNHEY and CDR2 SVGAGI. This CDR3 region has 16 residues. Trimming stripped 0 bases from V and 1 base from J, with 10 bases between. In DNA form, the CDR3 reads TGTGCCAGCAGTTACTCGTGGCGATACGCCAAAAACATTCAGTACTTC. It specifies CASSYSWRYAKNIQYF.

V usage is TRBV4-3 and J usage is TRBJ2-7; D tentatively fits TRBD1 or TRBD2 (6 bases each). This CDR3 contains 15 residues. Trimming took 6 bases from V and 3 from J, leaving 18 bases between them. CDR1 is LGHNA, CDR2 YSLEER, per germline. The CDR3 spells CASSHLEGQGYEQYF. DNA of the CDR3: TGCGCCAGCAGTCACTTGGAGGGACAAGGCTACGAGCAGTACTTC.

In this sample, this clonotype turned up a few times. The CDR3 reads CACGRSNTEAFF. DNA of the CDR3: TGTGCCTGTGGACGTTCGAACACTGAAGCTTTCTTT. V and J are TRBV30 and TRBJ1-1; D uncertain. CDR3 length equals 12 residues. Germline CDR1 reads GTSNPN; CDR2 reads SVGIG (reference sequence). Trimming stripped 6 bases from V and 1 base from J, with 9 bases between.

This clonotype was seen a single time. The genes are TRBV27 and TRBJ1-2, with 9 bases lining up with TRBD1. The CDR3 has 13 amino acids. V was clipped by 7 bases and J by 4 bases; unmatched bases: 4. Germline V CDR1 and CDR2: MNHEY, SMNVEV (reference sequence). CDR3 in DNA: TGTGCCAGCAAAATACAGGGGGCCTATGGCTACACCTTC. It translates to CASKIQGAYGYTF.

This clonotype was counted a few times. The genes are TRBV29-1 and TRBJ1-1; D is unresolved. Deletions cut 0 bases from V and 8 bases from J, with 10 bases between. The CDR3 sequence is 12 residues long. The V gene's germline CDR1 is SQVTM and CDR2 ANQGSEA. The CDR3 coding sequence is TGCAGCGTTGAAGATAGAGTCAGAGAAGCTTTCTTT. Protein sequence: CSVEDRVREAFF. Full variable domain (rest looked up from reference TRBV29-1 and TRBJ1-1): SAVISQKPSRDICQRGTSLTIQCQVDSQVTMMFWYRQQPGQSLTLIATANQGSEATYESGFVIDKFPISRPNLTFSTLTVSNMSPEDSSIYLCSVEDRVREAFFGQGTRLTVV.

The chain's CDR3 is CASRPGQGVLEQYF. CDR3 in DNA: TGTGCCAGCAGACCGGGACAGGGTGTATTAGAGCAGTACTTC. The rearrangement links TRBV6-5 to TRBJ2-7; 9 bases match TRBD1. The CDR3 totals 14 residues. V gave up 6 bases and J gave up 7 bases; unmatched junction bases: 10. CDR1 and CDR2 (germline): MNHEY, SVGAGI.

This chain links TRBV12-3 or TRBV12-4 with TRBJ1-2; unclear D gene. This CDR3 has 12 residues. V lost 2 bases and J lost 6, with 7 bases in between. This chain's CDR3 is CASSLSGNGYTF. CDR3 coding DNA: TGTGCCAGCAGTTTATCCGGAAATGGCTACACCTTC.